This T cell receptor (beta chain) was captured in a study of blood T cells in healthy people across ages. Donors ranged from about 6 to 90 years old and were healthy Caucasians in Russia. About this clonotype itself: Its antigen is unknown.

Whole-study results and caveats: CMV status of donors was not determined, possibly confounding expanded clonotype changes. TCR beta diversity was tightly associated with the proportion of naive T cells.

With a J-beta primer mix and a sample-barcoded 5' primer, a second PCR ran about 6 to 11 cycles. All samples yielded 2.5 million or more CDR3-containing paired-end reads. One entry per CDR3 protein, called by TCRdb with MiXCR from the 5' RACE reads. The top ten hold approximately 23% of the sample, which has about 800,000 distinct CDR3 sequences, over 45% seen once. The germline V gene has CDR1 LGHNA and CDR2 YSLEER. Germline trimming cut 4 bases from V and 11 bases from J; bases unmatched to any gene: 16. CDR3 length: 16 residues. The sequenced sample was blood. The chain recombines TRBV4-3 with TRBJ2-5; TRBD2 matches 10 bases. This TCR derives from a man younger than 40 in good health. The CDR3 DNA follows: TGCGCCAGCAGCCTGAGGGCTAGCGGGAGCGTCGGTCGGCAGTACTTC. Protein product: CASSLRASGSVGRQYF.